This T cell receptor beta chain is from a study of T cell responses to AZD1222 COVID-19 vaccine. The CDR3 has 14 residues. Germline V CDR1 and CDR2: GTSNPN, SVGIG (reference sequence). The V gene lost 1 base and the J gene lost 0 bases, with 7 bases spanning the gap. The repertoire was sequenced with immunoSEQ multiplex PCR; TCRdb's copy has only in-frame clones and lacks some. The sample lists 180,000 or so clones, about 91% occurring once. This clone was detected once. The chain employs TRBV30 and TRBJ1-5; no clear D. The sample was peripheral blood, taken 28 days after the second AZD1222 dose. The sequence was collected from an adult who received the AZD1222 COVID-19 vaccine. CDR3 residues: CAWSGTLSNQPQHF. The CDR3 DNA reads TGTGCCTGGAGTGGGACCCTTAGCAATCAGCCCCAGCATTTT.